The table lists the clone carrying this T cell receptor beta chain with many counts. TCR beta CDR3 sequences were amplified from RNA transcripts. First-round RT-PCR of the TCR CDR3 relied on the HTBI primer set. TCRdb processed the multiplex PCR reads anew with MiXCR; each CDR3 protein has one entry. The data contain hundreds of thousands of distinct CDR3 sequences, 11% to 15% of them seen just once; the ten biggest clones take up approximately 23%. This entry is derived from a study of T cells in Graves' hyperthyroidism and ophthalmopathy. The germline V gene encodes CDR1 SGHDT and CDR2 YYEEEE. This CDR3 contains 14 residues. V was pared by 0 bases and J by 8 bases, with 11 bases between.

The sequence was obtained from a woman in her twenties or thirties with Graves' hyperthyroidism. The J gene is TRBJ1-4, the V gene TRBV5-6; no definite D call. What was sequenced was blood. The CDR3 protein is CASSLAGEEEKLFF. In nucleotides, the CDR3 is TGTGCCAGCAGCTTGGCCGGTGAAGAGGAAAAACTGTTTTTT.